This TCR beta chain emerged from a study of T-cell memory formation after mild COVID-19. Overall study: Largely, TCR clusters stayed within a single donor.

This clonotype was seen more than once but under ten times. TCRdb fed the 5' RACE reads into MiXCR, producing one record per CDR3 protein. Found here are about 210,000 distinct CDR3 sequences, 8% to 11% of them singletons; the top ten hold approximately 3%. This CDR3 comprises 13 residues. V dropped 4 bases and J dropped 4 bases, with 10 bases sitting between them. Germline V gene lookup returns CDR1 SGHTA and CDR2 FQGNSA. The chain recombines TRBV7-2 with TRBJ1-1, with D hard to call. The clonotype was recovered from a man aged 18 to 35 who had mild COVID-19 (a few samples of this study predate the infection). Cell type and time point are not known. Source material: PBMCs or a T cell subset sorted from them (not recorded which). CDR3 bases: TGTGCCAGCAGCTCCGGGATGATCACTGAAGCTTTCTTT. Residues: CASSSGMITEAFF.